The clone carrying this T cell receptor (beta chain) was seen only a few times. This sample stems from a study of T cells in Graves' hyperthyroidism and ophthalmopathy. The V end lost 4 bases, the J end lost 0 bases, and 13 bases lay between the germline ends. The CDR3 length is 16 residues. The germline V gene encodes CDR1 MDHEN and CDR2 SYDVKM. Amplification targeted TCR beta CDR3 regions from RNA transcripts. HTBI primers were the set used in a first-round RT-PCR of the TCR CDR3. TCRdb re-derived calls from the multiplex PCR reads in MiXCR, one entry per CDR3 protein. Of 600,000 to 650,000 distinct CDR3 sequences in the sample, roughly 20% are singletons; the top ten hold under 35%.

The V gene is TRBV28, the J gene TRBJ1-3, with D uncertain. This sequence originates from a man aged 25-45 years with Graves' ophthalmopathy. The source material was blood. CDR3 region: CASSSWAGDSGNTIYF. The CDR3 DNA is TGTGCCAGCAGTTCTTGGGCGGGCGACTCTGGAAACACCATATATTTT.